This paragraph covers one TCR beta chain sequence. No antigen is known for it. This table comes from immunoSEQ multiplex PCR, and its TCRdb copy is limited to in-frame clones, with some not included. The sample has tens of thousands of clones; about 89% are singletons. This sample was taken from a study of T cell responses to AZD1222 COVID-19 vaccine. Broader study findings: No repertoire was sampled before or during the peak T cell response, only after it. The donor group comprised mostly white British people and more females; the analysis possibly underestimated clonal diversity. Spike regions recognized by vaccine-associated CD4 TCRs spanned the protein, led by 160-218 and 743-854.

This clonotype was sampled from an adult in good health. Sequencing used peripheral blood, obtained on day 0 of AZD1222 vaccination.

DNA for the CDR3: TGCAGCGTCCACATCCCTGGGACTAGCGGGGGGAGGGAGCAGTTCTTC. It encodes CSVHIPGTSGGREQFF. The genes are TRBV29-1 and TRBJ2-1, with 15 bases that match TRBD2. The V gene's germline CDR1 is SQVTM and CDR2 ANQGSEA. J gave up 10 bases and V 6 bases, and 13 bases lay outside the gene matches. This CDR3 spans 16 amino acids.